These 17 T cell receptor beta chains came from one sample sequenced in a study of radiotherapy plus CTLA-4 blockade in lung cancer. The assay was immunoSEQ multiplex PCR, and TCRdb's table has in-frame clones only and misses some. The profile shows 40,000 to 45,000 clones, 55% to 80% of them singletons. Material: peripheral blood, obtained from a patient treated with radiotherapy plus ipilimumab. All receptors derive from a human donor with non-small cell lung cancer who had a partial response to radiotherapy plus ipilimumab.

V usage is TRBV14 and J usage is TRBJ2-5; D is possibly TRBD2 (5 bases). CDR3 length: 16 residues. The V end was cut by 1 base, the J end by 2 bases, with 14 bases between. The germline V gene encodes CDR1 SGHDN and CDR2 FVKESK. CDR3 in DNA: TGTGCCAGCAGCCAAGGTCGGGGATTGGGTCAAGAGACCCAGTACTTC. It yields the protein CASSQGRGLGQETQYF. The whole variable domain, filled in from reference TRBV14 and TRBJ2-5, reads EAGVTQFPSHSVIEKGQTVTLRCDPISGHDNLYWYRRVMGKEIKFLLHFVKESKQDESGMPNNRFLAERTGGTYSTLKVQPAELEDSGVYFCASSQGRGLGQETQYFGPGTRLLVL.

Note on this clone: An end of the junction differs from the germline gene, which may be a read error. Other DNA variants within this sample encode the same CDR3. The chain has TRBV7-2 and TRBJ2-7; the D gene is possibly TRBD1 (5 bases). CDR1 is SGHTA and CDR2 is FQGNSA in the germline V gene. The CDR3 runs 16 residues. CDR3 residues: CASSLEGRSGLYEQYF. Here the CDR3 DNA reads TGCGCCAGCAGCTTAGAAGGTCGATCAGGGCTCTACGAGCAGTACTTC.

As regards this clone: The junction differs from germline at one of its ends, possibly a read error. The genes are TRBV7-7 and TRBJ2-7; TRBD1 aligns across 10 bases. This CDR3 has 15 amino acids. The V gene's germline CDR1 is SSHAT and CDR2 FNYEAQ (reference sequence). CDR3 region: CASRLNRDRGVEQYF. CDR3 bases: TGTGCTAGCAGATTGAACCGGGACAGGGGTGTGGAGCAGTACTTC.

The chain recombines TRBV5-8 with TRBJ2-7, with a tentative D call TRBD1 (5 bases). The germline V and J ends were trimmed by 3 bases and 2 bases, with 15 bases remaining between them. The CDR3 loop spans 15 amino acids. Germline CDR1 and CDR2: SGHTS and YDEGEE. CDR3 sequence (DNA): TGTGCCAGCAGCTCGACAGTACCCCGACCCTACGAGCAGTACTTC. Its translation is CASSSTVPRPYEQYF.

This chain joins TRBV6-1 and TRBJ1-2; 7 nucleotides agree with TRBD1. Trimming at V came to 7 bases and at J to 8 bases, leaving 7 bases not matched to a gene. The CDR3 sequence is 12 residues long. The germline V gene encodes CDR1 MNHNS and CDR2 SASEGT. The CDR3 nucleotides read TGTGCCAGCACGGAGGACAGGACCGGCTACACCTTC. It encodes CASTEDRTGYTF.

This chain connects TRBV4-1 to TRBJ2-7; a possible D gene is TRBD2 (5 bases). The germline V gene has CDR1 MGHRA and CDR2 YSYEKL. This CDR3 spans 13 amino acids. The V end was cut by 1 base, the J end by 7 bases, with 11 bases between. CDR3 region: CASSQVVASEQYF. In DNA form, the CDR3 reads TGCGCCAGCAGCCAAGTGGTAGCGAGTGAGCAGTACTTC.

The J gene is TRBJ1-1, the V gene TRBV18; tentative D call: TRBD1 (6 bases). Germline CDR1 is KGHSH and CDR2 is LQKENI. Trimming removed 3 bases at V and 7 bases at J, with 12 bases between. The CDR3 is 13 amino acids. CDR3: CASSPSTGSEAFF. CDR3 coding DNA: TGTGCCAGCTCACCGTCTACAGGGAGTGAAGCTTTCTTT.

The sample holds a few counts of this clone. The chain couples TRBV7-5 to TRBJ1-1. TRBV7-5 is noted as a pseudogene. The CDR3 totals 15 residues. The CDR3 loop is CASSYLGGAGTEAFF. CDR3 in DNA: TGTGCCAGCAGCTATCTGGGGGGGGCTGGCACTGAAGCTTTCTTT.

The chain carries TRBV5-1 and TRBJ2-1, with D tentatively TRBD1 (6 bases). The CDR3 spans 14 residues. Trimming pared 7 bases from V and 3 bases from J, leaving 14 bases between. CDR1 and CDR2 (germline): SGHRS, YFSETQ. CDR3 residues: CASQTGDGYNEQFF. The CDR3 coding sequence is TGCGCCAGCCAGACAGGCGACGGCTACAATGAGCAGTTCTTC. The full variable domain, its missing parts supplied by reference TRBV5-1 and TRBJ2-1, is KAGVTQTPRYLIKTRGQQVTLSCSPISGHRSVSWYQQTPGQGLQFLFEYFSETQRNKGNFPGRFSGRQFSNSRSEMNVSTLELGDSALYLCASQTGDGYNEQFFGPGTRLTVL.

The genes are TRBV6-5 and TRBJ1-2; perhaps TRBD1 as D (5 bases). The CDR3 sequence is 12 residues long. The V gene's germline CDR1 is MNHEY and CDR2 SVGAGI. V gave up 8 bases and J gave up 7 bases, with 14 bases separating them. In DNA form, the CDR3 reads TGTGCCAGCTACGTCGGGGGGTCTGGCTACACCTTC. Its translation: CASYVGGSGYTF.

The chain recombines TRBV27 with TRBJ2-7; D perhaps matches TRBD1 (6 bases). CDR3 size: 15 residues. The germline V gene encodes CDR1 MNHEY and CDR2 SMNVEV (reference sequence). V was cut by 0 bases and J by 3 bases, with 12 bases left in between. For the CDR3, the DNA is TGTGCCAGCAGTTTATCGAGGCCAGGGGACTACGAGCAGTACTTC. Translated, it gives CASSLSRPGDYEQYF.

V gene TRBV27 combines with J gene TRBJ2-7, with 8 bases identical to TRBD2. The CDR3 sequence is 15 residues long. Germline assignment: CDR1 MNHEY and CDR2 SMNVEV (reference sequence). The V gene end was trimmed by 5 bases and the J gene end by 3 bases; junction bases not matched to a gene: 9. The CDR3, as DNA: TGTGCCAGCAGTGAAGGGCCTAGCGGGTACTACGAGCAGTACTTC. Translated, it gives CASSEGPSGYYEQYF.

The CDR3 is CASRDREKPGANVLTF. The CDR3 nucleotides are TGTGCCAGCAGAGACAGGGAAAAACCTGGGGCCAACGTCCTGACTTTC. The chain carries TRBV11-2 and TRBJ2-6; TRBD1 matches at 7 bases. CDR3 length equals 16 residues. Trimming at V came to 6 bases and at J to 2 bases, leaving 7 bases not matched to a gene. Germline-derived CDR1 and CDR2 are SGHAT and FQNNGV.

The chain has TRBV6-1 and TRBJ1-6; D call uncertain. This CDR3 has 10 amino acids. CDR1 and CDR2 from the germline V gene are MNHNS and SASEGT. Between the trimmed V and J ends, which lost 5 bases and 15 bases, there was a span of 8 bases. The CDR3 spells CASSNFDLHF. The CDR3 DNA sequence: TGTGCCAGCAGTAACTTTGACCTCCACTTT.

The chain uses TRBV4-3 and TRBJ2-7; D unclear. The CDR3 totals 15 residues. Germline V lookup: CDR1 LGHNA, CDR2 YSLEER. Trimming cost V 0 bases and J 4 bases, with 13 bases left between them. The CDR3 nucleotides are TGCGCCAGCAGCCAAGATTTATCAGGATTGTACGAGCAGTACTTC. This encodes CASSQDLSGLYEQYF.

The rearrangement uses TRBV7-2 and TRBJ2-7, with 8 nucleotides matching TRBD1. The CDR3 spans 15 residues. Germline CDR1 reads SGHTA; CDR2 reads FQGNSA. The V and J ends lost 5 bases and 0 bases, in that order; junction bases with no gene match: 6. CDR3 sequence: CASSRTGGSSYEQYF. CDR3 sequence (DNA): TGTGCCAGCAGCCGTACAGGGGGGAGCTCCTACGAGCAGTACTTC.

On this clone: It differs at one base from a far larger clone, so likely a read error. Other nucleotide sequences in the sample specify the same CDR3. The chain recombines TRBV19 with TRBJ2-7; 7 bases map to TRBD1. The CDR3 consists of 14 residues. Germline assignment: CDR1 LNHDA and CDR2 SQIVND (reference sequence). Here the CDR3 reads CASSGQVGSYEQYF. The DNA of the CDR3 is TGTGCCAGTAGTGGACAGGTGGGCTCCTACGAGCAGTACTTT.